Listed below are T cell receptor beta chains from one sample, sequenced in a study of T cells in Graves' hyperthyroidism and ophthalmopathy. TCRdb recomputed calls from the multiplex PCR reads with MiXCR, one row per CDR3 protein. The sample contains some 620,000 distinct CDR3 sequences, roughly 16% of which appear only once. The specimen was blood. The receptors come from a woman under 40 with Graves' hyperthyroidism. Each CDR3 is given with its conserved first and last residue. The order of the fields is D gene, CDR3 length, V gene, J gene, clone size, CDR3 protein, CDR3 DNA. A D gene is named only where the DNA matches it firmly. Size is omitted from some rows. Given values are once, few, many or a class for expanded clones.

d_call: .; cdr3_length: 15; v_call: TRBV4-2; j_call: TRBJ1-2; clone_size: once; cdr3_aa: CASSQESEVNYGYTF; cdr3_nt: TGTGCCAGCAGCCAAGAGTCGGAAGTTAACTATGGCTACACCTTC
d_call: .; cdr3_length: 15; v_call: TRBV11-2; j_call: TRBJ2-7; clone_size: many; cdr3_aa: CASSLSLASDDEQYF; cdr3_nt: TGTGCCAGCAGCTTAAGTTTGGCTAGCGACGACGAGCAGTACTTC
d_call: TRBD2; cdr3_length: 18; v_call: TRBV20-1; j_call: TRBJ2-6; clone_size: few; cdr3_aa: CSARPGLAEYSGANVLTF; cdr3_nt: TGCAGTGCTAGACCAGGACTAGCGGAATACTCTGGGGCCAACGTCCTGACTTTC
d_call: TRBD2; cdr3_length: 16; v_call: TRBV10-3; j_call: TRBJ2-2; clone_size: many; cdr3_aa: CAISGGGLAANGELFF; cdr3_nt: TGTGCCATCAGTGGAGGAGGACTAGCGGCTAACGGGGAGCTGTTTTTT
d_call: .; cdr3_length: 12; v_call: TRBV5-6; j_call: TRBJ2-1; clone_size: many; cdr3_aa: CASTTGDNEQFF; cdr3_nt: TGTGCCAGCACCACCGGGGACAATGAGCAGTTCTTC
d_call: .; cdr3_length: 12; v_call: TRBV11-2; j_call: TRBJ2-5; clone_size: many; cdr3_aa: CASTFNGETQYF; cdr3_nt: TGTGCCAGCACCTTTAACGGAGAGACCCAGTACTTC
d_call: .; cdr3_length: 13; v_call: TRBV5-1; j_call: TRBJ2-4; clone_size: .; cdr3_aa: CASSLEGKNIQYF; cdr3_nt: TGCGCCAGCAGCTTGGAGGGAAAAAACATTCAGTACTTC
d_call: TRBD2; cdr3_length: 14; v_call: TRBV27; j_call: TRBJ2-1; clone_size: once; cdr3_aa: CASSLLSGGYEQFF; cdr3_nt: TGTGCCAGCAGTTTATTGTCGGGAGGGTATGAGCAGTTCTTC
d_call: .; cdr3_length: 16; v_call: TRBV10-3; j_call: TRBJ2-1; clone_size: few; cdr3_aa: CAISDLAEGRGNEQFF; cdr3_nt: TGTGCCATCAGTGATTTAGCGGAGGGGAGGGGGAATGAGCAGTTCTTC
d_call: TRBD1; cdr3_length: 17; v_call: TRBV13; j_call: TRBJ2-3; clone_size: many; cdr3_aa: CASSPSPGTGIPDTQYF; cdr3_nt: TGTGCCAGCAGCCCATCCCCCGGGACAGGGATCCCAGATACGCAGTATTTT
d_call: .; cdr3_length: 15; v_call: TRBV27; j_call: TRBJ2-7; clone_size: many; cdr3_aa: CASSLSQAGPYEQYF; cdr3_nt: TGTGCCAGCAGTTTATCCCAAGCAGGACCCTACGAGCAGTACTTC
d_call: .; cdr3_length: 21; v_call: TRBV12-5; j_call: TRBJ2-5; clone_size: .; cdr3_aa: CASGLVQWLRDGWQLQETQYF; cdr3_nt: TGTGCTAGTGGTTTGGTACAATGGTTGAGGGACGGGTGGCAGCTCCAAGAGACCCAGTACTTC
d_call: TRBD2; cdr3_length: 16; v_call: TRBV20-1; j_call: TRBJ2-3; clone_size: .; cdr3_aa: CSASYLGLADTDTQYF; cdr3_nt: TGCAGTGCTAGTTATTTAGGACTAGCGGACACAGATACGCAGTATTTT
d_call: TRBD2; cdr3_length: 15; v_call: TRBV28; j_call: TRBJ2-7; clone_size: many; cdr3_aa: CASRPGTSGIVEQYF; cdr3_nt: TGTGCCAGCAGGCCGGGGACTAGCGGGATCGTCGAGCAGTACTTC
d_call: .; cdr3_length: 12; v_call: TRBV18; j_call: TRBJ2-5; clone_size: many; cdr3_aa: CASSPRLETQYF; cdr3_nt: TGTGCCAGCTCACCACGCTTAGAGACCCAGTACTTC
d_call: TRBD1; cdr3_length: 14; v_call: TRBV11-2; j_call: TRBJ1-1; clone_size: many; cdr3_aa: CASSDRVLNTEAFF; cdr3_nt: TGTGCCAGCAGCGACAGGGTCCTGAACACTGAAGCTTTCTTT
d_call: .; cdr3_length: 20; v_call: TRBV28; j_call: TRBJ1-2; clone_size: many; cdr3_aa: CASSLFPFLSFGATNYGYTF; cdr3_nt: TGTGCCAGCAGTTTATTTCCCTTTTTGTCCTTCGGGGCGACGAACTATGGCTACACCTTC
d_call: .; cdr3_length: 13; v_call: TRBV6-5; j_call: TRBJ2-7; clone_size: many; cdr3_aa: CASSYRGFAEQYF; cdr3_nt: TGTGCCAGCAGTTACAGGGGCTTTGCGGAGCAGTACTTC
d_call: .; cdr3_length: 14; v_call: TRBV27; j_call: TRBJ2-7; clone_size: many; cdr3_aa: CASSTEPDSYEQYF; cdr3_nt: TGTGCCAGCAGTACCGAGCCAGATTCCTACGAGCAGTACTTC
d_call: .; cdr3_length: 13; v_call: TRBV29-1; j_call: TRBJ1-2; clone_size: .; cdr3_aa: CSVDFPGSEGYTF; cdr3_nt: TGCAGCGTTGACTTTCCAGGAAGCGAAGGCTACACCTTC
d_call: .; cdr3_length: 13; v_call: TRBV10-1; j_call: TRBJ2-5; clone_size: few; cdr3_aa: CASSPGRAETQYF; cdr3_nt: TGCGCCAGCAGTCCCGGACGGGCAGAGACCCAGTACTTC
d_call: TRBD2; cdr3_length: 12; v_call: TRBV20-1; j_call: TRBJ2-5; clone_size: .; cdr3_aa: CSVAAGGETQYF; cdr3_nt: TGCAGCGTTGCGGCGGGAGGGGAGACCCAGTACTTC
d_call: TRBD1; cdr3_length: 15; v_call: TRBV12-3/TRBV12-4; j_call: TRBJ2-7; clone_size: many; cdr3_aa: CASSPYRDRVNEQYF; cdr3_nt: TGTGCCAGCAGCCCATACCGGGACAGGGTCAACGAGCAGTACTTC
d_call: .; cdr3_length: 15; v_call: TRBV6-2/TRBV6-3; j_call: TRBJ2-7; clone_size: many; cdr3_aa: CASSYQGIRGYEQYF; cdr3_nt: TGTGCCAGCAGTTACCAAGGTATTAGGGGCTACGAGCAGTACTTC
d_call: .; cdr3_length: 14; v_call: TRBV3-1; j_call: TRBJ1-1; clone_size: many; cdr3_aa: CASSQGPGSTEAFF; cdr3_nt: TGTGCCAGCAGCCAAGGCCCGGGAAGCACTGAAGCTTTCTTT
d_call: .; cdr3_length: 16; v_call: TRBV13; j_call: TRBJ1-4; clone_size: .; cdr3_aa: CASSLSLEAANEKLFF; cdr3_nt: TGTGCCAGCAGCTTAAGTTTGGAGGCCGCTAATGAAAAACTGTTTTTT
d_call: TRBD1; cdr3_length: 13; v_call: TRBV30; j_call: TRBJ1-2; clone_size: many; cdr3_aa: CAWSGDRDYGYTF; cdr3_nt: TGTGCCTGGAGTGGGGACAGGGACTATGGCTACACCTTC
d_call: .; cdr3_length: 12; v_call: TRBV2; j_call: TRBJ2-3; clone_size: many; cdr3_aa: CASTRGRDTQYF; cdr3_nt: TGTGCCAGCACTCGGGGAAGGGATACGCAGTATTTT
d_call: TRBD2; cdr3_length: 16; v_call: TRBV7-9; j_call: TRBJ2-1; clone_size: .; cdr3_aa: CASSSPLAGGRNEQFF; cdr3_nt: TGTGCCAGCAGCTCTCCACTAGCGGGAGGACGTAATGAGCAGTTCTTC
d_call: .; cdr3_length: 16; v_call: TRBV9; j_call: TRBJ2-3; clone_size: many; cdr3_aa: CASSVVASRSTDTQYF; cdr3_nt: TGTGCCAGCAGCGTAGTCGCTAGCCGGAGCACAGATACGCAGTATTTT
d_call: .; cdr3_length: 12; v_call: TRBV20-1; j_call: TRBJ2-7; clone_size: few; cdr3_aa: CSAREQGYEQYF; cdr3_nt: TGCAGTGCTAGAGAGCAGGGATACGAGCAGTACTTC
d_call: .; cdr3_length: 16; v_call: TRBV27; j_call: TRBJ1-1; clone_size: many; cdr3_aa: CASSLSTRSRSTEAFF; cdr3_nt: TGTGCCAGCAGTTTATCCACCCGTTCCAGATCCACTGAAGCTTTCTTT
d_call: TRBD2; cdr3_length: 16; v_call: TRBV5-8; j_call: TRBJ2-7; clone_size: few; cdr3_aa: CASSLTNSGRWYEQYF; cdr3_nt: TGTGCCAGCAGCTTGACCAATAGCGGGAGGTGGTACGAGCAGTACTTC
d_call: .; cdr3_length: 16; v_call: TRBV9; j_call: TRBJ2-7; clone_size: few; cdr3_aa: CASSTRVGDPSYEQYF; cdr3_nt: TGTGCCAGCAGCACTAGGGTGGGGGACCCTTCCTACGAGCAGTACTTC
d_call: TRBD1; cdr3_length: 16; v_call: TRBV28; j_call: TRBJ1-4; clone_size: few; cdr3_aa: CASSFHRGRANEKLFF; cdr3_nt: TGTGCCAGCAGTTTCCACAGGGGGCGGGCTAATGAAAAACTGTTTTTT
d_call: TRBD2; cdr3_length: 18; v_call: TRBV29-1; j_call: TRBJ2-2; clone_size: many; cdr3_aa: CSVEDGLAGGAYTGELFF; cdr3_nt: TGCAGCGTTGAAGATGGGCTAGCGGGAGGGGCGTACACCGGGGAGCTGTTTTTT
d_call: .; cdr3_length: 12; v_call: TRBV15; j_call: TRBJ1-1; clone_size: .; cdr3_aa: CATSRDIDEAFF; cdr3_nt: TGTGCCACCAGCAGAGATATTGATGAAGCTTTCTTT
d_call: TRBD1; cdr3_length: 16; v_call: TRBV19; j_call: TRBJ1-5; clone_size: few; cdr3_aa: CASSIDTGGPHQPQHF; cdr3_nt: TGTGCCAGTAGTATAGATACAGGGGGCCCGCATCAGCCCCAGCATTTT
d_call: .; cdr3_length: 17; v_call: TRBV6-7; j_call: TRBJ2-2; clone_size: few; cdr3_aa: CASSTPTRRDGTGELFF; cdr3_nt: TGTGCCAGCAGTACCCCGACTAGGCGGGACGGGACCGGGGAGCTGTTTTTT
d_call: .; cdr3_length: 15; v_call: TRBV12-3/TRBV12-4; j_call: TRBJ2-3; clone_size: .; cdr3_aa: CASSSVLGSTDAQYF; cdr3_nt: TGTGCCAGCAGTTCAGTATTGGGGAGCACAGATGCGCAGTATTTT